The clone carrying this TCR beta chain appeared once. Its antigen is undetermined. These data are taken from a study of blood T cells in healthy people across ages. Study-wide findings and caveats: With age, beta diversity per million T cells declined roughly linearly, significantly by approximately 40. TCR beta diversity correlated strongly with naive T cell percentage.

The germline V gene has CDR1 SQVTM and CDR2 ANQGSEA. V lost 4 bases, J lost 0 bases, and 12 bases lay in between. The CDR3 loop spans 14 amino acids. The second PCR ran about 6 to 11 cycles with a sample-barcoded 5' primer and J-beta primers. TCRdb reprocessed the 5' RACE reads with MiXCR, giving one entry per CDR3 protein. The data show approximately 1.5 million distinct CDR3 sequences, roughly 32% seen once. This clonotype was obtained from a woman between 25 and 40 years old in good health. The V call is TRBV29-1, the J call TRBJ1-1; D is ambiguous. Sequencing was done on a sample of blood. The CDR3 sequence is CSVVRADMNTEAFF. The CDR3 DNA sequence: TGCAGCGTTGTAAGGGCAGACATGAACACTGAAGCTTTCTTT.